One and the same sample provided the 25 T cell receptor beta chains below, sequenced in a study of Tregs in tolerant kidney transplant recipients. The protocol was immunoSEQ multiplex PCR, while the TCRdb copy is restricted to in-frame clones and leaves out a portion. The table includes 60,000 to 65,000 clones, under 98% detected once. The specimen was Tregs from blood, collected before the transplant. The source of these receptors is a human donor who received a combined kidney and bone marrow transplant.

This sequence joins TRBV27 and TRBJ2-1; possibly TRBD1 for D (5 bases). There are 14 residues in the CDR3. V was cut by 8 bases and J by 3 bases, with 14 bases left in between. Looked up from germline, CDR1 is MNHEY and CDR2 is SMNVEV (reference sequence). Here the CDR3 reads CASGRGRVYNEQFF. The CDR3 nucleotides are TGTGCCAGCGGTCGTGGCAGGGTCTACAATGAGCAGTTCTTC.

The DNA of the CDR3 is TGCGCCAGCGGGATCCGGACAGGGAACACCGGGGAGCTGTTTTTT. Encoded protein: CASGIRTGNTGELFF. V and J are TRBV5-1 and TRBJ2-2; 7 bases agree with TRBD1. J gave up 1 base and V 7 bases, and 7 bases lay outside the gene matches. The V gene's germline CDR1 is SGHRS and CDR2 YFSETQ. The CDR3 length is 15 residues. Drawing the rest from reference TRBV5-1 and TRBJ2-2, the complete variable domain is KAGVTQTPRYLIKTRGQQVTLSCSPISGHRSVSWYQQTPGQGLQFLFEYFSETQRNKGNFPGRFSGRQFSNSRSEMNVSTLELGDSALYLCASGIRTGNTGELFFGEGSRLTVL.

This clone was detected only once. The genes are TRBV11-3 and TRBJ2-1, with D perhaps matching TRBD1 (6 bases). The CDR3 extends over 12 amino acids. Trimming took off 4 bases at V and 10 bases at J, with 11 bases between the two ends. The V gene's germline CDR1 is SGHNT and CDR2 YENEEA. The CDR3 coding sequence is TGTGCCAGCAGCTCAGGGGTAGGGGAGCAGTTCTTC. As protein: CASSSGVGEQFF.

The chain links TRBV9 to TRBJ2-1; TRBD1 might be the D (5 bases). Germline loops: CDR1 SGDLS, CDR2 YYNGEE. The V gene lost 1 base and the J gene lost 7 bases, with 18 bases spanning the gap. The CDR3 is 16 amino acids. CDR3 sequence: CASSVNAAGSRNEQFF. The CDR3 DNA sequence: TGTGCCAGCAGCGTAAATGCCGCAGGGTCTAGGAATGAGCAGTTCTTC.

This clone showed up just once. CDR3 sequence (DNA): TGCGCCAGCAGCCAAGAGGGGAGAGGGGGTCGTATGAGGGCTTTCTTT. It codes for CASSQEGRGGRMRAFF. The gene calls are TRBV4-3 and TRBJ1-1; D is perhaps TRBD1 (6 bases). The CDR3 sequence is 16 residues long. Germline V lookup: CDR1 LGHNA, CDR2 YSLEER. Between the trimmed V and J ends, which lost 0 bases and 11 bases, there was a span of 22 bases.

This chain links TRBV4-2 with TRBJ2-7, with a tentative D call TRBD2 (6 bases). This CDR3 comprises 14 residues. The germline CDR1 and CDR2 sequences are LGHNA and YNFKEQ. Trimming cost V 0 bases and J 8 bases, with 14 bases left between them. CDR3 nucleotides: TGTGCCAGCAGCCAAGAGGCGGGACCGATCCAGCAGTACTTC. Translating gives CASSQEAGPIQQYF.

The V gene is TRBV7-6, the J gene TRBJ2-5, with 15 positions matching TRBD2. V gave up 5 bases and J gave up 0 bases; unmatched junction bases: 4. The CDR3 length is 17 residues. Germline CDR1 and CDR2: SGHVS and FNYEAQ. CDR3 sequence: CASSLGLAGGYQETQYF. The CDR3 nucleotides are TGTGCCAGCAGCCTAGGACTAGCGGGGGGGTACCAAGAGACCCAGTACTTC.

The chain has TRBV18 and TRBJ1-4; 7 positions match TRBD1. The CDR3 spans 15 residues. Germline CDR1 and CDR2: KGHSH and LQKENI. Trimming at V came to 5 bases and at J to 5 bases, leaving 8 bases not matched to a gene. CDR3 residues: CASSLGQRKNEKLFF. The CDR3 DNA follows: TGTGCCAGCTCATTGGGACAGCGGAAGAATGAAAAACTGTTTTTT. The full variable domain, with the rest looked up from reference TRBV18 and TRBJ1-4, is NAGVMQNPRHLVRRRGQEARLRCSPMKGHSHVYWYRQLPEEGLKFMVYLQKENIIDESGMPKERFSAEFPKEGPSILRIQQVVRGDSAAYFCASSLGQRKNEKLFFGSGTQLSVL.

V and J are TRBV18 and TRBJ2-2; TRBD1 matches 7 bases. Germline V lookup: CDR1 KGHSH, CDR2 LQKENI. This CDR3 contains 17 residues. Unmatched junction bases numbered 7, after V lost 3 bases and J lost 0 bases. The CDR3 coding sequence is TGTGCCAGCTCACCGTTTAGGGACAGCGCGAACACCGGGGAGCTGTTTTTT. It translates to CASSPFRDSANTGELFF. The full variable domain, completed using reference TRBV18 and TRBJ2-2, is NAGVMQNPRHLVRRRGQEARLRCSPMKGHSHVYWYRQLPEEGLKFMVYLQKENIIDESGMPKERFSAEFPKEGPSILRIQQVVRGDSAAYFCASSPFRDSANTGELFFGEGSRLTVL.

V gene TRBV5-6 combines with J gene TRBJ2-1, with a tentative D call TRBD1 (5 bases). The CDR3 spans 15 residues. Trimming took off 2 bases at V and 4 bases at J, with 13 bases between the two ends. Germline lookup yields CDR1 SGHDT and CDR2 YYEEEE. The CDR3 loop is CASSFAGAVYNEQFF. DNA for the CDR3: TGTGCCAGCAGCTTCGCTGGGGCGGTTTACAATGAGCAGTTCTTC.

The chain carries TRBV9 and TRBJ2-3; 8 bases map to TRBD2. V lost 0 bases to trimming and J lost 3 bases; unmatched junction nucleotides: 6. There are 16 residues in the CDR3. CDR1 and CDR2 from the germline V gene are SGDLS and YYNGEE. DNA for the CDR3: TGTGCCAGCAGCGTAGTGGGACTAGGGAATACAGATACGCAGTATTTT. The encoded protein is CASSVVGLGNTDTQYF.

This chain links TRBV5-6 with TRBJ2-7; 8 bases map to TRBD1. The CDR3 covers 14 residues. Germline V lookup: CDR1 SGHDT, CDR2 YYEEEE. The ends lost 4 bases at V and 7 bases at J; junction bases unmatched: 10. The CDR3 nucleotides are TGTGCCAGCAGCGTGGGACAGGCGGTTCGGGAGCAGTACTTC. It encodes CASSVGQAVREQYF.

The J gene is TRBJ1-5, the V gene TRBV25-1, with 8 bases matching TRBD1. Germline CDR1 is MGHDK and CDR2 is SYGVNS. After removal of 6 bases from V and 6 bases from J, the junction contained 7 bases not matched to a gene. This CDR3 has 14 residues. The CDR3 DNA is TGTGCCAGCAGCGGGACAGGTCAGCGTCAGCCCCAGCATTTT. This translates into CASSGTGQRQPQHF.

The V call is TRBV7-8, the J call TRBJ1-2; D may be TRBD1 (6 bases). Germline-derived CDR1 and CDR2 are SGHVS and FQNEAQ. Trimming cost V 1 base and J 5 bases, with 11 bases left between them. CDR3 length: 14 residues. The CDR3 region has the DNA TGTGCCAGCAGCTTAGGGTCCACAGGGTATGGCTACACCTTC. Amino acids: CASSLGSTGYGYTF.

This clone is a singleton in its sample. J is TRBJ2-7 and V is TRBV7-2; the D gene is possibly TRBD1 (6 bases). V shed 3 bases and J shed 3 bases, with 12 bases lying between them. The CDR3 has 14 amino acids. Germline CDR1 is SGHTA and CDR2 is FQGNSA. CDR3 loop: CASSLDSRYYEQYF. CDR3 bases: TGTGCCAGCAGCTTGGACAGCCGATACTACGAGCAGTACTTC.

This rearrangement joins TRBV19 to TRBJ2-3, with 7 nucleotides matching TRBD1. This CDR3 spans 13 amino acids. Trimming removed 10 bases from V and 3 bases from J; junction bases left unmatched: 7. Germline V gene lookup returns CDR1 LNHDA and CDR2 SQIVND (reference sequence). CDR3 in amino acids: CATLRQGTDTQYF. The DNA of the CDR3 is TGTGCCACTCTGAGACAGGGTACAGATACGCAGTATTTT.

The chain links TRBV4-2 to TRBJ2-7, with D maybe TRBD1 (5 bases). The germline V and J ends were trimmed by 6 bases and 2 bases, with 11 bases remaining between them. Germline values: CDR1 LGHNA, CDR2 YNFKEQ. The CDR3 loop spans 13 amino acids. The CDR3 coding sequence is TGTGCCAGCAGTGTACTCAGGGCCTACGAGCAGTACTTC. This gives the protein CASSVLRAYEQYF.

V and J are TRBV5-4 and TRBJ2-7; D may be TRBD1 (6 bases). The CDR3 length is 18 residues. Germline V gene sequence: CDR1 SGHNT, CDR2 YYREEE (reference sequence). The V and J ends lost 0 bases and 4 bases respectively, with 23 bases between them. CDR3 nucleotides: TGTGCCAGCAGCTTGGAAGGAAGGGGGACACCAGCAAGGTACGAGCAGTACTTC. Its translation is CASSLEGRGTPARYEQYF.

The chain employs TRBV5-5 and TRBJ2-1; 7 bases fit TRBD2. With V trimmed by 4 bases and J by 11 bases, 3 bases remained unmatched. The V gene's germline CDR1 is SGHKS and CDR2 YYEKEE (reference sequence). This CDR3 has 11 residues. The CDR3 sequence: CASSQGLKQFF. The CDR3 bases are TGTGCCAGCAGCCAGGGACTAAAGCAGTTCTTC.

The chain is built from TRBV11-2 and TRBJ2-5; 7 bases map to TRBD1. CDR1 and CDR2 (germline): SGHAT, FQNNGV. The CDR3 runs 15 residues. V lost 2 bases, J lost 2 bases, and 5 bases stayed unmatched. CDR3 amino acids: CASSLNRGRQETQYF. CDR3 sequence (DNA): TGTGCCAGCAGCTTAAACAGGGGTCGTCAAGAGACCCAGTACTTC.

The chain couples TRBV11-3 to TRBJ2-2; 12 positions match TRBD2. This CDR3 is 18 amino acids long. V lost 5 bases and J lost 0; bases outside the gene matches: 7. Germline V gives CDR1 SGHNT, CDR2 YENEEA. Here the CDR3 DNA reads TGTGCCAGCAGCCCGCGACTAGCGGGAGCCCCGAACACCGGGGAGCTGTTTTTT. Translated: CASSPRLAGAPNTGELFF.

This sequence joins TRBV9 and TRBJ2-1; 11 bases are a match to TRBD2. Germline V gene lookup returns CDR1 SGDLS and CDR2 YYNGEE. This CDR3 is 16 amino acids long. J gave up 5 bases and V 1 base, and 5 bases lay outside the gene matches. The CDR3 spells CASSVHPGLADNEQFF. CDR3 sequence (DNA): TGTGCCAGCAGCGTACATCCGGGACTAGCGGACAATGAGCAGTTCTTC.

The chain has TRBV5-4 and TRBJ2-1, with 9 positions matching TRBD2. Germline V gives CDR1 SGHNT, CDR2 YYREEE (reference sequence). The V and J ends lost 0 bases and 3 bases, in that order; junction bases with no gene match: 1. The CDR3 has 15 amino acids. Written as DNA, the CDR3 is TGTGCCAGCAGCTTGGGACTAGCGGTCTACAATGAGCAGTTCTTC. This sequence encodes CASSLGLAVYNEQFF.

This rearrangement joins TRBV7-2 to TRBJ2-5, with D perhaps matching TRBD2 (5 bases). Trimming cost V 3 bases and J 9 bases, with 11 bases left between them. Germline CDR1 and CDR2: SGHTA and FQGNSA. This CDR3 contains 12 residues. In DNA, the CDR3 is TGTGCCAGCAGCTTTTTGATCGGGGCCCAGTACTTC. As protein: CASSFLIGAQYF. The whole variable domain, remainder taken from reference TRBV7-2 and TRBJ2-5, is GAGVSQSPSNKVTEKGKDVELRCDPISGHTALYWYRQSLGQGLEFLIYFQGNSAPDKSGLPSDRFSAERTGGSVSTLTIQRTQQEDSAVYLCASSFLIGAQYFGPGTRLLVL.

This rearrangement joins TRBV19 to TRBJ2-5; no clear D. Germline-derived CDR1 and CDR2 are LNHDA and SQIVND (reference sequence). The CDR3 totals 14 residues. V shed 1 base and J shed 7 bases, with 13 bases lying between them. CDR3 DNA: TGTGCCAGTAGTATAGCGGCGGCGACGGGGACCCAGTACTTC. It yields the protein CASSIAAATGTQYF.